This T cell receptor beta chain appears in the sequencing data of a study of blood T cell repertoires in COVID-19. The overall study: The samples span acute and convalescent COVID-19 from the United States, Italy and Spain.

The method was immunoSEQ multiplex PCR; TCRdb's version includes in-frame clones alone and lacks a portion of them. Of approximately 160,000 clones in the sample, around 74% were seen once. This clone has at least ten counts. The CDR3 extends over 11 amino acids. Trimming took 5 bases from V and 8 from J, leaving 6 bases between them. Germline CDR1 is KGHDR and CDR2 is SFDVKD. Sequenced material: peripheral blood. This sequence was found in a man between 65 and 85 years old with acute or convalescent COVID-19. The V and J genes are TRBV24-1 and TRBJ2-1; no firm D call. CDR3 sequence reads: CATSASYEQFF. The CDR3 nucleotides are TGTGCCACCAGTGCGAGCTATGAGCAGTTCTTC.